The source of this T cell receptor beta chain is a study of shared T cell receptors in the human thymus. Per the germline V gene, CDR1 is LNHDA and CDR2 is SQIVND (reference sequence). The CDR3 consists of 16 residues. Trimming cost V 9 bases and J 3 bases; bases outside gene matches: 6. Libraries were prepared by immunoSEQ multiplex PCR; TCRdb keeps only in-frame clonotypes and omits some of them. Found here are approximately 730,000 clones, 70% to 90% of them singletons; the top ten hold around 0.0099%. These data were likewise used in another study, on human thymus T cells. Per that paper: Related reports documented highly overlapping thymic repertoires among unrelated individuals.

Sequenced: thymocytes. The J gene is TRBJ2-3, the V gene TRBV19, with 16 bases fitting TRBD2. The sequence came from a girl less than two years old with a congenital heart defect. CDR3 sequence reads: CASGTSGGESTDTQYF. The CDR3 bases are TGTGCCAGCGGGACTAGCGGGGGGGAATCTACAGATACGCAGTATTTT.